This T cell receptor beta chain originates from a study of blood T cells in healthy people across ages. A second roughly 6 to 11 cycle PCR used barcoded and J-beta primers. Sequencing of every sample gave 2.5 million or more CDR3-containing paired-end reads. TCRdb recomputed calls from the 5' RACE reads with MiXCR, one row per CDR3 protein. Among hundreds of thousands of distinct CDR3 sequences, roughly 44% were seen once, and the ten largest hold roughly 18%. Only one count was recorded for this clonotype. The specimen was blood. The TCR sequence derives from a man aged 55-75 years in good health.

CDR3 loop: CSASRRSYNEQFF. The CDR3 DNA is TGCAGTGCTAGTAGGAGGTCCTACAATGAGCAGTTCTTC. This chain uses TRBV20-1 with TRBJ2-1; maybe TRBD2 (5 bases). This CDR3 contains 13 residues. The V and J ends lost 3 bases and 1 base respectively, with 7 bases between them. CDR1 and CDR2 (germline): DFQATT, SNEGSKA (reference sequence).